What follows describes a single T cell receptor (beta chain). This clonotype occurred many times. The antigen it binds to is not known. Base qualities are missing; no much larger clone stands one base away. Libraries were made using 5' RACE. The data were produced on an Illumina HiSeq 2000. A universal primer binding site was introduced by template switching, and a unique molecular identifier was present in the final cDNA, enabling accurate counting of TCR cDNA molecules. Specific primers in the conserved constant-segment region were used to synthesize first-strand cDNA for TCR alpha and beta chains. To control for contamination, every cDNA library carried two barcodes: a SMART-Mk sample barcode plus Illumina barcodes. Two successive PCR steps introduced TruSeq adapter sequences along with Illumina sample barcodes. TCR alpha and beta cDNA libraries were sequenced on the Illumina HiSeq platform with custom primers. Turning to the authors' computational methods: MiGEC was used to process raw reads and extract unique molecular identifiers, and MiXCR was used to find CDR3 positions. Recombination models were inferred per individual with the repgenHMM and IGoR tools using an EM algorithm. Shared clonotypes were analyzed with the tcR package in R, and sharing was normalized by the product of cloneset sizes. To study raw recombination free of thymic and clonal selection effects, out-of-frame nonproductive sequences were analyzed. Using fastp trimming at Q25 and MiXCR clonotype assembly, TCRdb reanalyzed the public sequencing data and kept in-frame beta chains. Each entry is one CDR3 protein sequence, shown with its most common DNA and genes. It is TCRdb's table, rather than the study itself, that gives the V and J calls and clone size. The sample records hundreds of thousands of distinct CDR3 sequences, roughly an eighth of which are singletons. Together, the top ten hold around 1.6% of the sample.

Every donor in the study was a healthy Caucasian. Three pairs of female monozygotic twins, all aged about 18 to 29 years, made up the twin cohort. The RNA used for TCR libraries was isolated from peripheral blood mononuclear cells. The germline V gene gives CDR1 as SQVTM and CDR2 as ANQGSEA. Trimming removed 5 bases from V and 7 bases from J; the gene matches leave 5 bases unexplained. Inclusive of the bounding cysteine and valine, the CDR3 is 11 residues long. Only CDR3 DNA is held: 33 bases, read in frame from base 1. These data originate in a study of identical twins listed by TCRdb under 2016. Some background on the complete study: TCR alpha and beta repertoires from monozygotic twins, unrelated adults of various ages and cord blood were deep-sequenced to test whether fetal clonotypes persist. To rule out contamination, the twin experiments were replicated at different times with different library preparation protocols. Points the paper makes about the study in general: Conclusions relied on cross-sectional statistical analysis, since the same donors could not be followed over many years. Abundant cord blood beta clonotypes carried fewer insertions; young adult naive repertoires showed a weaker similar trend, while memory repertoires showed none. Compared with coincidental sharing between unrelated individuals, out-of-frame TCR alpha sequences shared between twins had an excess of sequences with low generation probability. Zero-insertion analyses could be partly confounded by invariant T cells such as MAIT and iNKT, although diverse VJ usage argued against such confounding for most clonotypes. In monozygotic twins, out-of-frame TCR alpha sharing was systematically underestimated by recombination models, although the models agreed with sharing between unrelated individuals. In beta out-of-frame sequences, excess twin sharing was weaker, because having fewer shared sequences lowered the signal-to-noise ratio.

The same data also contributed to another study, on yellow fever vaccine responses in identical twins. The second study's paper adds: The authors reported that the T cell response to vaccination in identical twins appeared partly convergent and partly personalized. In identical twins, the study followed T cell clones that responded to the vaccine with precision.

The rearranged segments are TRBV29-1 and TRBJ2-7; a stretch of 7 junction bases matches TRBD1. This TCR was recovered from a woman aged 18-29 years in good health. The material sequenced was PBMCs. The bases are TGCAGCGTTAGACAGGGAAGGGAGCAGTACGTC. Its coded protein is CSVRQGREQYV.